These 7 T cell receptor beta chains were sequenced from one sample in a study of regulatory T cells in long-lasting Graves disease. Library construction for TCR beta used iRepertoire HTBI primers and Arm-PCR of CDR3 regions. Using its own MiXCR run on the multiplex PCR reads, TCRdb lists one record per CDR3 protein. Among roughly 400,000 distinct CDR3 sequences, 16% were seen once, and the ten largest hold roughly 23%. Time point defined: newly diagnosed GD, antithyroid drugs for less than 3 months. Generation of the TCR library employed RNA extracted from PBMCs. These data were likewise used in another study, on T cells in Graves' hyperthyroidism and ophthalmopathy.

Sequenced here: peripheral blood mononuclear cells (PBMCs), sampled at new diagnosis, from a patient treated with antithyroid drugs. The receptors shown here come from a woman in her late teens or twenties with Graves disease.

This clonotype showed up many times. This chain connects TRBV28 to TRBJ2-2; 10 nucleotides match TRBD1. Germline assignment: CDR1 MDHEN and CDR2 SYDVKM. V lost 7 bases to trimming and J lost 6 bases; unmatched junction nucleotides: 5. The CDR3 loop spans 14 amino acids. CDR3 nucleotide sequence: TGTGCCAGCACAAGACAGGGGGCTCCCGGGGAGCTGTTTTTT. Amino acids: CASTRQGAPGELFF.

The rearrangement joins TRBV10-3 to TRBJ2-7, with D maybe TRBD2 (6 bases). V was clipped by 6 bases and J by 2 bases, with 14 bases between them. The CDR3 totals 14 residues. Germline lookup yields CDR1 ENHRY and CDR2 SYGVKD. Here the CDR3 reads CAIRDGTLPYEQYF. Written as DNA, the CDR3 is TGTGCCATCAGAGACGGGACTCTACCCTACGAGCAGTACTTC.

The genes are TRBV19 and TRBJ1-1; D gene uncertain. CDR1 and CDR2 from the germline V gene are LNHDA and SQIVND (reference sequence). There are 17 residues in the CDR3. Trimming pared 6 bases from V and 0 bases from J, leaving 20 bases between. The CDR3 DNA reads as TGTGCCAGTAGGACACCCGGAGTTTTCGGGTTGAACACTGAAGCTTTCTTT. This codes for CASRTPGVFGLNTEAFF.

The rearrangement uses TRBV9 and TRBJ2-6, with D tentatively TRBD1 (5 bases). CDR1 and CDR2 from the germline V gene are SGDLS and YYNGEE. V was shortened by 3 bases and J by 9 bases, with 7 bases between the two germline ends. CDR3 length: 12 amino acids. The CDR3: CASSDTGNVLTF. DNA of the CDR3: TGTGCCAGCAGCGATACAGGCAACGTCCTGACTTTC.

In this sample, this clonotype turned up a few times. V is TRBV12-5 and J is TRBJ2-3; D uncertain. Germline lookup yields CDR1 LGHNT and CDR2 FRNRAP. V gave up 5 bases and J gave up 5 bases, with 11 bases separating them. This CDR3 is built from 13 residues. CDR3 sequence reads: CASGNSNLDTQYF. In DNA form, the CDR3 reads TGTGCTAGTGGTAACTCTAACTTAGATACGCAGTATTTT. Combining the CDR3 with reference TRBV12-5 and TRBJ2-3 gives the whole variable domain DARVTQTPRHKVTEMGQEVTMRCQPILGHNTVFWYRQTMMQGLELLAYFRNRAPLDDSGMPKDRFSAEMPDATLATLKIQPSEPRDSAVYFCASGNSNLDTQYFGPGTRLTVL.

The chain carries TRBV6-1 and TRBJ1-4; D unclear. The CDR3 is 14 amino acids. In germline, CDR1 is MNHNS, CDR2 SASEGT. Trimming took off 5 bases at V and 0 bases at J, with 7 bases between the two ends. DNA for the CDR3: TGTGCCAGCAGTCAACAGACAACTAATGAAAAACTGTTTTTT. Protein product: CASSQQTTNEKLFF.

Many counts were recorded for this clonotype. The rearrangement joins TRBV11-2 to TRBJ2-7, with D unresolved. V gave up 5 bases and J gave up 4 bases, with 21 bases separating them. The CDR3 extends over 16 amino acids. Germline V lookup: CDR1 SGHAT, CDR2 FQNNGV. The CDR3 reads CASSRTLAEALYEQYF. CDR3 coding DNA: TGTGCCAGCAGCCGGACGCTTGCCGAGGCTCTTTACGAGCAGTACTTC.